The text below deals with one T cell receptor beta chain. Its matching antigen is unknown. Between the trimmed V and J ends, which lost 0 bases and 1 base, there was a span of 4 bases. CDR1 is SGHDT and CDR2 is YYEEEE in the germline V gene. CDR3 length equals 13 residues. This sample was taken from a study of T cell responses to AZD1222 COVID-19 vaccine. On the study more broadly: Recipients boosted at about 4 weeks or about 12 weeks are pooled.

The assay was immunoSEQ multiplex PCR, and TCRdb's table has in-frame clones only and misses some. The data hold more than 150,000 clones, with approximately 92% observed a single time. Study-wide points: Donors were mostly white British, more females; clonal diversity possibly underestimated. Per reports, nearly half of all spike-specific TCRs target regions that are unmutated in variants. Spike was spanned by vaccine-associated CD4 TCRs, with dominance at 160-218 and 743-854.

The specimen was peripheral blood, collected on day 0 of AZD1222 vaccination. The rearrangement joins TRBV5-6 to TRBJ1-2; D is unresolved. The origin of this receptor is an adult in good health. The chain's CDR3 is CASSLEVNYGYTF. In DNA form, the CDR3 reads TGTGCCAGCAGCTTGGAGGTTAACTATGGCTACACCTTC.